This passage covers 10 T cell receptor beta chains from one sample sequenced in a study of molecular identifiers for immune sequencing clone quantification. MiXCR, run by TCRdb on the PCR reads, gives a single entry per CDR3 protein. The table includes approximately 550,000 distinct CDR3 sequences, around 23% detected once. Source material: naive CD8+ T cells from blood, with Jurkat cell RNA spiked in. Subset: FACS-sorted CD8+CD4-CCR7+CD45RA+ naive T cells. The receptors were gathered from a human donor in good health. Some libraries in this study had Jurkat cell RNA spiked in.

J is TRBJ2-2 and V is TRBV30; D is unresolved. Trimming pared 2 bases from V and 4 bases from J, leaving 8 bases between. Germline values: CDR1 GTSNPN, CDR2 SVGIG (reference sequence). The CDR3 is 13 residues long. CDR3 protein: CAWSPRITGELFF. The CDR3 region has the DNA TGTGCCTGGAGTCCCCGGATCACCGGGGAGCTGTTTTTT.

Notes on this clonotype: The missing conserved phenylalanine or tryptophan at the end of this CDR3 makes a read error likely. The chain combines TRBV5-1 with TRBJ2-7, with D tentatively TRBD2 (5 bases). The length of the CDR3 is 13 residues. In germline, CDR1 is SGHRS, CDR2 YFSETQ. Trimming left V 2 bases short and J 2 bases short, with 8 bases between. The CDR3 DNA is TGCGCCAGCAGCTTCGGCGGGCCCTACGAGCAGTACCTC. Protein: CASSFGGPYEQYL.

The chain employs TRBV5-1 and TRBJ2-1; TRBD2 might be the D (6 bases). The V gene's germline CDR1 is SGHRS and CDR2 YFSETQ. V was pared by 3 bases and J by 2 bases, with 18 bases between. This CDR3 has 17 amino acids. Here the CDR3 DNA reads TGCGCCAGCAGCTCACCGCTGGACGGACTAACCTACAATGAGCAGTTCTTC. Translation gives CASSSPLDGLTYNEQFF.

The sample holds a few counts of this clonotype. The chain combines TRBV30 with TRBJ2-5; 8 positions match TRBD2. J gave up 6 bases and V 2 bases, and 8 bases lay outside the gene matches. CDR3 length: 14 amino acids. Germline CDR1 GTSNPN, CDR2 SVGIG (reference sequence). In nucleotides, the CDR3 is TGTGCCTGGAGTAGTGATGAGCGGGAGCAGACCCAGTACTTC. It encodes CAWSSDEREQTQYF. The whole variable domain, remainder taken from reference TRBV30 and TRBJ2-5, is SQTIHQWPATLVQPVGSPLSLECTVEGTSNPNLYWYRQAAGRGLQLLFYSVGIGQISSEVPQNLSASRPQDRQFILSSKKLLLSDSGFYLCAWSSDEREQTQYFGPGTRLLVL.

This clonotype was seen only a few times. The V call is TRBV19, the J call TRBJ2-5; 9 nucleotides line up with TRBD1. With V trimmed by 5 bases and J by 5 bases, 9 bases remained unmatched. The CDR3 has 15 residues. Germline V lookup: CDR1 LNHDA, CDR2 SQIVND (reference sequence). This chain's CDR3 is CASSPRDRVSETQYF. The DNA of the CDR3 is TGTGCCAGTAGTCCACGGGACAGGGTGTCGGAGACCCAGTACTTC.

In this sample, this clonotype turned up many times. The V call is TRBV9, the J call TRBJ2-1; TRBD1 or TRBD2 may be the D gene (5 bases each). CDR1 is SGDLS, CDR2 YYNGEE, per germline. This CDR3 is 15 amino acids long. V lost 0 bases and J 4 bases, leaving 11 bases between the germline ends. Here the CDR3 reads CASSVERDQYNEQFF. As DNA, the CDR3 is TGTGCCAGCAGCGTAGAGAGGGACCAGTACAATGAGCAGTTCTTC.

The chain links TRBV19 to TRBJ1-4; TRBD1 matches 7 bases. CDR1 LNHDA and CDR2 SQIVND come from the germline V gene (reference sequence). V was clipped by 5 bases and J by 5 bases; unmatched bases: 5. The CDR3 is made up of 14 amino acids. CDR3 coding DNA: TGTGCCAGTAGTTCCCGGGACAGCAATGAAAAACTGTTTTTT. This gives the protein CASSSRDSNEKLFF.

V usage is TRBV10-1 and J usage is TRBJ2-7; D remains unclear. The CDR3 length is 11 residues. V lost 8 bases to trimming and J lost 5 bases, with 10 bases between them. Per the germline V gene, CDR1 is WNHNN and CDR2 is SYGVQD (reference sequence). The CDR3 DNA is TGCGCCAGCGGCGACTGGAACGAGCAGTACTTC. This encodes CASGDWNEQYF.

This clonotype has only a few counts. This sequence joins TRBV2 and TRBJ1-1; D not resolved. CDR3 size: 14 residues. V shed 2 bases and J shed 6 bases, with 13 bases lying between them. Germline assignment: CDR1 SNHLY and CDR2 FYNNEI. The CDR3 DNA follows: TGTGCCAGCAGTGAATTCCTCGTCTTGTCTGAAGCTTTCTTT. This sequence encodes CASSEFLVLSEAFF.

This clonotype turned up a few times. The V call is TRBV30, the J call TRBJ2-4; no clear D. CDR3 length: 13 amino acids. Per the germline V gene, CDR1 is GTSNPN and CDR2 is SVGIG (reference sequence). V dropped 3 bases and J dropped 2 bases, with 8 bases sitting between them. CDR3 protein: CAWRLETKNIQYF. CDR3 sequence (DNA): TGTGCCTGGAGGCTGGAGACCAAAAACATTCAGTACTTC.